This T cell receptor beta chain was sequenced for a study of blood T cell repertoires in COVID-19. Study-level background: The origin of the acute and convalescent COVID-19 samples was the United States, Italy and Spain.

Sequencing was performed with immunoSEQ multiplex PCR; in TCRdb, only in-frame clones are kept and a portion is missing. The table has more than 65,000 clones, almost 85% seen once; the top ten hold approximately 7%. The length of the CDR3 is 12 residues. Germline-derived CDR1 and CDR2 are ENHRY and SYGVKD. The V gene lost 4 bases and the J gene lost 10 bases, with 13 bases spanning the gap. V and J are TRBV10-3 and TRBJ1-2; D may be TRBD1 (5 bases). This TCR was sampled from a human donor in a cohort sampled during active COVID-19. Sequenced: peripheral blood. This chain's CDR3 is CAISALGVDYTF. DNA of the CDR3: TGTGCCATCAGTGCCCTAGGGGTTGACTACACCTTC.